These 2 T cell receptor beta chains were all obtained from the same sample, sequenced in a study of T cell responses to AZD1222 COVID-19 vaccine. Only in-frame clones appear in the TCRdb table, and some are missing; sequencing was by immunoSEQ multiplex PCR. The table includes around 95,000 clones, around 87% detected once. The starting material was peripheral blood, obtained on day 0 of AZD1222 vaccination. These receptor sequences come from an adult in good health.

The chain employs TRBV10-3 and TRBJ2-3; TRBD2 aligns across 14 bases. This CDR3 contains 18 residues. Germline V lookup: CDR1 ENHRY, CDR2 SYGVKD. Losses at the gene ends were 0 bases for V and 4 bases for J; bases not matched to a gene: 6. The CDR3 bases are TGTGCCATCAGTGAGTCGACTCTGACTAGCGGGGGGGCAGATACGCAGTATTTT. This translates into CAISESTLTSGGADTQYF.

V gene TRBV5-6 combines with J gene TRBJ1-3; D perhaps matches TRBD1 (6 bases). The CDR3 loop spans 16 amino acids. Per germline, CDR1 SGHDT and CDR2 YYEEEE. V was clipped by 0 bases and J by 1 base, with 11 bases between them. CDR3 sequence reads: CASSLVSGASGNTIYF. For the CDR3, the DNA is TGTGCCAGCAGCTTGGTCTCAGGGGCTTCTGGAAACACCATATATTTT.